These 26 T cell receptor beta chains came from one sample sequenced in a study of blood T cells in healthy people across ages. Through a sample-barcoded 5' primer and a J-beta primer mix, a second PCR was run for roughly 7 to 12 cycles. MiXCR, applied by TCRdb to the 5' RACE reads, yields one record per CDR3 protein. The table has approximately 800,000 distinct CDR3 sequences, 55% to 70% seen once. Sample: blood. These receptor sequences come from a young man in good health.

This clonotype showed up just a few times. The chain recombines TRBV12-3 or TRBV12-4 with TRBJ2-3; 9 bases align to TRBD1. V trimming: 7 bases; J trimming: 11 bases; junction bases outside the gene matches: 16. The CDR3 extends over 15 amino acids. CDR3 loop: CASTPGTGFTQLQYF. The CDR3, as DNA: TGTGCCAGCACCCCCGGGACAGGGTTTACCCAATTGCAGTATTTT.

This clonotype was picked up a small number of times. The genes are TRBV20-1 and TRBJ2-7; 12 nucleotides match TRBD2. Germline loops: CDR1 DFQATT, CDR2 SNEGSKA (reference sequence). Losses at the gene ends were 6 bases for V and 3 bases for J; bases not matched to a gene: 6. The CDR3 sequence is 14 residues long. CDR3 sequence (DNA): TGCAGTGCAGAAGGACTAGCGGGGCACTACGAGCAGTACTTC. Translating gives CSAEGLAGHYEQYF.

This clonotype was seen many times. The chain is built from TRBV7-9 and TRBJ1-5; 8 nucleotides match TRBD1. J lost 5 bases, V lost 4 bases, and 1 base had no gene match. The length of the CDR3 is 13 residues. Germline CDR1 and CDR2: SEHNR and FQNEAQ (reference sequence). CDR3 in DNA: TGTGCCAGCAGCTCACAGGGGGATCAGCCCCAGCATTTT. Protein: CASSSQGDQPQHF.

The rearrangement joins TRBV30 to TRBJ1-6, with a tentative D call TRBD1 (5 bases). V lost 5 bases and J 7 bases, leaving 12 bases between the germline ends. From germline, CDR1 is GTSNPN and CDR2 SVGIG (reference sequence). The CDR3 loop spans 13 amino acids. CDR3 sequence reads: CAWGASENSPLHF. The CDR3 bases are TGTGCCTGGGGGGCGTCGGAGAATTCACCCCTCCACTTT.

CDR3 in amino acids: CSAFHLTGGRAYEQYF. CDR3 in DNA: TGCAGTGCCTTCCACCTCACAGGGGGCCGCGCCTACGAGCAGTACTTC. The chain is built from TRBV20-1 and TRBJ2-7; 9 nucleotides align to TRBD1. J was trimmed by 2 bases and V by 6 bases; bases with no gene match: 14. This CDR3 is built from 16 residues. Germline V gene sequence: CDR1 DFQATT, CDR2 SNEGSKA (reference sequence).

With regard to this clonotype: The CDR3 ends on some other residue instead of the conserved phenylalanine or tryptophan, so this is likely a read error. The J gene is TRBJ2-7, the V gene TRBV7-2; no clear D. Germline loops: CDR1 SGHTA, CDR2 FQGNSA. Between the trimmed V and J ends, which lost 2 bases and 3 bases, there was a span of 11 bases. The CDR3 loop spans 14 amino acids. CDR3 DNA: TGTGCCAGCAGCTTAAACGACGGATTCTACGAGCAGTACTAC. It encodes CASSLNDGFYEQYY.

This chain joins TRBV27 and TRBJ1-1; no firm D call. CDR3 length: 11 residues. Germline-derived CDR1 and CDR2 are MNHEY and SMNVEV (reference sequence). The V end was cut by 10 bases, the J end by 6 bases, with 12 bases between. In DNA, the CDR3 is TGTGCCACCGTGACGGGTCCTGAAGCTTTCTTT. It is translated as CATVTGPEAFF.

The table lists this clonotype with a few counts. The chain is built from TRBV7-2 and TRBJ2-1; D is ambiguous. Trimming removed 1 base from V and 9 bases from J, with 16 bases in between. The CDR3 covers 15 residues. Germline loops: CDR1 SGHTA, CDR2 FQGNSA. Here the CDR3 DNA reads TGTGCCAGCAGCTTAGTTGGCCTAGTTGGCGGTGAGCAGTTCTTC. This sequence encodes CASSLVGLVGGEQFF. The complete variable domain, with remaining parts taken from reference TRBV7-2 and TRBJ2-1, reads GAGVSQSPSNKVTEKGKDVELRCDPISGHTALYWYRQSLGQGLEFLIYFQGNSAPDKSGLPSDRFSAERTGGSVSTLTIQRTQQEDSAVYLCASSLVGLVGGEQFFGPGTRLTVL.

On this clonotype: A junction boundary mismatches the germline segment, possibly from a read error. The V gene is TRBV7-9, the J gene TRBJ2-1; possible D gene TRBD1, 6 bases. There are 14 residues in the CDR3. Germline-derived CDR1 and CDR2 are SEHNR and FQNEAQ (reference sequence). CDR3 region: CANSLTTGLIGEFF. The CDR3 nucleotides are TGTGCCAACAGCTTAACGACAGGTTTGATTGGGGAGTTCTTC.

The rearrangement links TRBV6-1 to TRBJ2-7, with 8 nucleotides matching TRBD1. Germline trimming cut 6 bases from V and 3 bases from J; bases unmatched to any gene: 13. CDR3 size: 16 residues. From germline, CDR1 is MNHNS and CDR2 SASEGT. CDR3 sequence reads: CASRGTGGSRDYEQYF. CDR3 bases: TGTGCCAGCAGGGGGACAGGAGGATCGAGAGACTACGAGCAGTACTTC.

The chain employs TRBV4-3 and TRBJ2-3, with D uncertain. Germline V gene sequence: CDR1 LGHNA, CDR2 YSLEER. The CDR3 contains 17 residues. Trimming shortened V by 0 bases and J by 4 bases, and 17 bases separated the two germline ends. For the CDR3, the DNA is TGCGCCAGCAGCCAAGATTATGGCCGGTACCCCCCAGATACGCAGTATTTT. This gives the protein CASSQDYGRYPPDTQYF.

The J gene is TRBJ2-3, the V gene TRBV5-1; no clear D. The germline V and J ends were trimmed by 7 bases and 1 base, with 16 bases remaining between them. The CDR3 loop spans 15 amino acids. CDR1 is SGHRS and CDR2 is YFSETQ in the germline V gene. The CDR3 region has the DNA TGCGCCAGCTCCTCGACGCCTCGAGGCACAGATACGCAGTATTTT. Protein: CASSSTPRGTDTQYF.

The DNA for the CDR3 is TGTGCCATCAGTGAGCTTACGGGGCGGAACACTGAAGCTTTCTTT. Translated: CAISELTGRNTEAFF. The rearrangement joins TRBV10-3 to TRBJ1-1; tentative D call: TRBD1 (5 bases). Germline-derived CDR1 and CDR2 are ENHRY and SYGVKD. V was clipped by 2 bases and J by 1 base, with 11 bases between them. CDR3 length: 15 amino acids.

This chain connects TRBV20-1 to TRBJ2-7; either TRBD1 or TRBD2 may supply D (6 bases each). Deletions cut 4 bases from V and 5 bases from J, with 12 bases between. This CDR3 contains 12 residues. Germline assignment: CDR1 DFQATT and CDR2 SNEGSKA (reference sequence). The CDR3 region has the DNA TGCAGTGCTAACTCCGGGGGCCACGAGCAGTACTTC. Translation gives CSANSGGHEQYF.

The gene calls are TRBV7-9 and TRBJ2-7, with 9 positions matching TRBD2. The trim removed 4 bases at V and 6 bases at J, leaving 16 bases unmatched. Germline V gene lookup returns CDR1 SEHNR and CDR2 FQNEAQ (reference sequence). The CDR3 is 17 amino acids. CDR3 sequence (DNA): TGTGCCAGCAGCTGGCCCTCCGGGGATGGTAGCGGGAGCGAGCAGTACTTC. Translation: CASSWPSGDGSGSEQYF.

The rearrangement joins TRBV12-3 or TRBV12-4 to TRBJ1-2, with a possible D match to TRBD1 (6 bases). The CDR3 length is 14 residues. With 3 bases removed from V and 4 bases from J, the gap between germline ends came to 12 bases. The DNA for the CDR3 is TGTGCCAGCAGTTTCCCAGGACAGACCTATGGCTACACCTTC. Amino acids: CASSFPGQTYGYTF.

The genes are TRBV7-8 and TRBJ2-3, with 9 bases matching TRBD2. Looked up from germline, CDR1 is SGHVS and CDR2 is FQNEAQ. The CDR3 runs 19 residues. Germline trimming cut 5 bases from V and 4 bases from J; bases unmatched to any gene: 19. CDR3 sequence (DNA): TGTGCCAGCAGCCATCCTATCCTTACGCGGGGGGGAGTTGCAGATACGCAGTATTTT. Its translation: CASSHPILTRGGVADTQYF.

The chain couples TRBV12-3 or TRBV12-4 to TRBJ2-7; 8 bases match TRBD1. This CDR3 is 13 amino acids long. Germline trimming cut 5 bases from V and 12 bases from J; bases unmatched to any gene: 12. CDR3 bases: TGTGCCAGCAGTCCGGAGACAGGGGCAGGAGGGTACTTC. It translates to CASSPETGAGGYF.

V gene TRBV29-1 combines with J gene TRBJ1-2; D is possibly TRBD1 (6 bases). V lost 3 bases and J 4 bases, leaving 18 bases between the germline ends. This CDR3 region has 15 residues. Germline CDR1 is SQVTM and CDR2 is ANQGSEA. The CDR3 DNA is TGCAGCGTTGATGAGGGGGGCGAGGTCCTCTATGGCTACACCTTC. It translates to CSVDEGGEVLYGYTF.

The J gene is TRBJ1-6, the V gene TRBV7-9, with D perhaps TRBD1 (6 bases). V lost 3 bases to trimming and J lost 7 bases, with 19 bases between them. Germline V gene data show CDR1 as SEHNR and CDR2 as FQNEAQ (reference sequence). This CDR3 contains 17 residues. The CDR3 DNA is TGTGCCAGCAGCTTCACCTCTCCCACAGGGAAGAATTCACCCCTCCACTTT. As protein: CASSFTSPTGKNSPLHF.

This clonotype has just one count. The V call is TRBV25-1, the J call TRBJ1-5; D gene uncertain. The CDR3 consists of 14 residues. Germline CDR1 reads MGHDK; CDR2 reads SYGVNS. V dropped 1 base and J dropped 0 bases, with 4 bases sitting between them. The CDR3 is CASSELVSNQPQHF. As DNA, the CDR3 is TGTGCCAGCAGTGAATTGGTTAGCAATCAGCCCCAGCATTTT.

This clonotype turned up a few times. V gene TRBV27 combines with J gene TRBJ2-1; D unclear. The ends were cut back, 8 bases at V and 4 bases at J, with 15 bases in the middle. The CDR3 extends over 14 amino acids. The germline V gene encodes CDR1 MNHEY and CDR2 SMNVEV (reference sequence). CDR3 amino acids: CASAVGTQYNEQFF. The CDR3 nucleotides read TGTGCCAGCGCGGTGGGCACGCAGTACAATGAGCAGTTCTTC.

The rearrangement uses TRBV7-6 and TRBJ2-1; D remains ambiguous. Trimming left V 8 bases short and J 7 bases short, with 15 bases between. CDR1 is SGHVS and CDR2 is FNYEAQ in the germline V gene. The CDR3 is made up of 13 amino acids. The CDR3 reads CASRRSSNNEQFF. CDR3 nucleotides: TGTGCCAGCCGCCGGAGCAGTAATAATGAGCAGTTCTTC. Complete variable domain (other parts from reference TRBV7-6 and TRBJ2-1): GAGVSQSPRYKVTKRGQDVALRCDPISGHVSLYWYRQALGQGPEFLTYFNYEAQQDKSGLPNDRFSAERPEGSISTLTIQRTEQRDSAMYRCASRRSSNNEQFFGPGTRLTVL.

V and J are TRBV12-3 or TRBV12-4 and TRBJ1-1; 8 bases match TRBD1. The CDR3 length is 15 residues. Trimming removed 6 bases from V and 2 bases from J; junction bases left unmatched: 8. The CDR3 spells CASRKDREINTEAFF. DNA of the CDR3: TGTGCCAGCAGAAAGGACAGGGAGATTAACACTGAAGCTTTCTTT.

This clonotype came up a few times. The gene calls are TRBV29-1 and TRBJ2-4; D gene uncertain. This CDR3 has 13 amino acids. Germline CDR1 reads SQVTM; CDR2 reads ANQGSEA. V lost 7 bases and J 0 bases, leaving 10 bases between the germline ends. CDR3 bases: TGCAGCGCCGAGGCCGTAGCCAAAAACATTCAGTACTTC. This translates into CSAEAVAKNIQYF.

This clonotype was detected once. The rearrangement links TRBV7-2 to TRBJ2-7; 9 bases are shared with TRBD2. The CDR3 is made up of 14 amino acids. After removal of 2 bases from V and 6 bases from J, the junction contained 5 bases not matched to a gene. CDR1 is SGHTA, CDR2 FQGNSA, per germline. CDR3 coding DNA: TGTGCCAGCAGCTTAAGGCGGGAGGGGAGCGAGCAGTACTTC. It yields the protein CASSLRREGSEQYF.